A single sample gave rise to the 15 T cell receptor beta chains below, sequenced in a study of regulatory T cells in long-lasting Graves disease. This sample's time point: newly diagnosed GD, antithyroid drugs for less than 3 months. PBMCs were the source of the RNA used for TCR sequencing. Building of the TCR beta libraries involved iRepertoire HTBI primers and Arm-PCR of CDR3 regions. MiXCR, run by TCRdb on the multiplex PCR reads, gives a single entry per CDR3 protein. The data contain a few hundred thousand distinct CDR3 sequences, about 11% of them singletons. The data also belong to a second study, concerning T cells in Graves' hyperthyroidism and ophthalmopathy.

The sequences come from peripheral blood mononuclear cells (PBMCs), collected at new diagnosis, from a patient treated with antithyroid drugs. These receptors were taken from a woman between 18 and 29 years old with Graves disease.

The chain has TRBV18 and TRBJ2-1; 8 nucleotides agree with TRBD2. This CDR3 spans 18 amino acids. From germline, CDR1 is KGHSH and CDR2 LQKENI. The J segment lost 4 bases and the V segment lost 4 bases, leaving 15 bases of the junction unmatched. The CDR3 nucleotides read TGTGCCAGCTCACTACAACCCACCGGGACTAGAAGTTACAATGAGCAGTTCTTC. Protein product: CASSLQPTGTRSYNEQFF.

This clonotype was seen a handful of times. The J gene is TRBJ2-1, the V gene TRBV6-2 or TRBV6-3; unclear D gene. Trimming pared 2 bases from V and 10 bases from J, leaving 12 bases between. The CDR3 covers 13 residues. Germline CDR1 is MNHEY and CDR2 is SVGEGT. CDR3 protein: CASSYGVFREQFF. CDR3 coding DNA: TGTGCCAGCAGTTACGGGGTTTTTAGGGAGCAGTTCTTC.

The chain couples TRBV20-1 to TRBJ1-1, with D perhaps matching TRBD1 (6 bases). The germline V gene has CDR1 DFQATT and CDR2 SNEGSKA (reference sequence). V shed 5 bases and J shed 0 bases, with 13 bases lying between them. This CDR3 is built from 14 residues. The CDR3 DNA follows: TGCAGTGCTCTCGCGGGACATCTGAACACTGAAGCTTTCTTT. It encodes CSALAGHLNTEAFF.

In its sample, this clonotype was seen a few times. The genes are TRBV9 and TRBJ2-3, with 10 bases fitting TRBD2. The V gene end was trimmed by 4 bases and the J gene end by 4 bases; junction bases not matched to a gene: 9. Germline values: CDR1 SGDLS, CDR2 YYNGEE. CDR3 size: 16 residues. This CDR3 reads CASSLSAGGPSDTQYF. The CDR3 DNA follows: TGTGCCAGCAGCTTATCAGCGGGGGGGCCTTCAGATACGCAGTATTTT.

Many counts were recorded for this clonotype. The chain's CDR3 is CASSLNSMNQPQHF. The DNA for the CDR3 is TGTGCCAGCAGTTTAAACAGCATGAATCAGCCCCAGCATTTT. This chain connects TRBV28 to TRBJ1-5; D unresolved. This CDR3 comprises 14 residues. V was shortened by 2 bases and J by 4 bases, with 9 bases between the two germline ends. Germline CDR1 and CDR2: MDHEN and SYDVKM.

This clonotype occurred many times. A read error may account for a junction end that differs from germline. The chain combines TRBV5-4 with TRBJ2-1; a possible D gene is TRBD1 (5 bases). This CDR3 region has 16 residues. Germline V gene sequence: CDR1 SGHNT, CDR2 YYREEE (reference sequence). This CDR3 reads CASSQGTGSDINEQFF. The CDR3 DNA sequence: TGCGCCAGCAGCCAAGGTACAGGCTCGGATATAAATGAGCAGTTCTTC. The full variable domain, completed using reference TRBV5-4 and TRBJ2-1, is ETGVTQSPTHLIKTRGQQVTLRCSSQSGHNTVSWYQQALGQGPQFIFQYYREEENGRGNFPPRFSGLQFPNYSSELNVNALELDDSALYLCASSQGTGSDINEQFFGPGTRLTVL.

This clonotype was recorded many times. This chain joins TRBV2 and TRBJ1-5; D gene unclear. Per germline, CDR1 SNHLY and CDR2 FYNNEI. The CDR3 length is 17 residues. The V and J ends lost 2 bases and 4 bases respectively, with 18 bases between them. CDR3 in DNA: TGTGCCAGCAGTGAAAATCTGTCGGGCAGGTGGAATCAGCCCCAGCATTTT. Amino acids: CASSENLSGRWNQPQHF. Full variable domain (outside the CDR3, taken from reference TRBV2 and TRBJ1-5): EPEVTQTPSHQVTQMGQEVILRCVPISNHLYFYWYRQILGQKVEFLVSFYNNEISEKSEIFDDQFSVERPDGSNFTLKIRSTKLEDSAMYFCASSENLSGRWNQPQHFGDGTRLSIL.

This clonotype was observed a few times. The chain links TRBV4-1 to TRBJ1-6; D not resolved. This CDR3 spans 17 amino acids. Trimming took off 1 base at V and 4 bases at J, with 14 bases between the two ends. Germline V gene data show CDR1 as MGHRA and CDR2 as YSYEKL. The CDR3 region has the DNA TGCGCCAGCAGCCAAGCGCGACTTCCTGGGTATAATTCACCCCTCCACTTT. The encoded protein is CASSQARLPGYNSPLHF.

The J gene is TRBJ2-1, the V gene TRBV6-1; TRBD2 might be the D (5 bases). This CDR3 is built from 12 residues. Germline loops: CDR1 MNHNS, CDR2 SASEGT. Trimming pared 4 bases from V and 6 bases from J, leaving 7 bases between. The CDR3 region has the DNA TGTGCCAGCAGTGGGACTCTCAATGAGCAGTTCTTC. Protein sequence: CASSGTLNEQFF.

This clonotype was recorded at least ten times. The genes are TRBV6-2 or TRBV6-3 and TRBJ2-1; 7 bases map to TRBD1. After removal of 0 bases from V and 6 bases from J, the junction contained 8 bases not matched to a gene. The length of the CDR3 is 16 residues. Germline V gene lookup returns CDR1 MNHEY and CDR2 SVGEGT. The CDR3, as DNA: TGTGCCAGCAGTTACTCGACAGGGCGGACGGGCAATGAGCAGTTCTTC. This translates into CASSYSTGRTGNEQFF.

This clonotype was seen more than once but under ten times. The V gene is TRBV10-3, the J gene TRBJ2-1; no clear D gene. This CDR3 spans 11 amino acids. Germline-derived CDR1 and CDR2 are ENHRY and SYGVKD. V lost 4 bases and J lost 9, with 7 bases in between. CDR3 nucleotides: TGTGCCATCAGTGGCTCGGGTGAGCAGTTCTTC. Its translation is CAISGSGEQFF.

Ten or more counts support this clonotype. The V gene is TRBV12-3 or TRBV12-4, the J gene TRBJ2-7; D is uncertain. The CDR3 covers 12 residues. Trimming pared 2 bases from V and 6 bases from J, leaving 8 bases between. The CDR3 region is CASSLPRGEQYV. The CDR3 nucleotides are TGTGCCAGCAGTTTACCGAGAGGCGAGCAGTACGTC.

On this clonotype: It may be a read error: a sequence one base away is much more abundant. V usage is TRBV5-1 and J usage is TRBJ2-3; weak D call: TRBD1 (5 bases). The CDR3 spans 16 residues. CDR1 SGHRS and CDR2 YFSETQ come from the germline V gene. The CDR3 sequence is CASSLGGHRSTDTQCF. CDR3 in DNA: TGCGCCAGCAGCTTGGGGGGTCACAGGTCCACAGATACGCAGTGTTTT.

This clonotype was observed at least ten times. CDR3 loop: CASTPWGGTEAFF. The DNA for the CDR3 is TGTGCCAGCACCCCTTGGGGGGGCACTGAAGCTTTCTTT. V gene TRBV5-5 combines with J gene TRBJ1-1; perhaps TRBD1 as D (5 bases). The CDR3 covers 13 residues. V was shortened by 6 bases and J by 4 bases, with 13 bases between the two germline ends. The V gene's germline CDR1 is SGHKS and CDR2 YYEKEE (reference sequence).

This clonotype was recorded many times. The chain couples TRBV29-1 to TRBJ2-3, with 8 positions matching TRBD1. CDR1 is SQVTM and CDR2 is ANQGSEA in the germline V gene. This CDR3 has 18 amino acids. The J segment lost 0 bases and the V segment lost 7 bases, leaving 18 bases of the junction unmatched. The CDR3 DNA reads TGCAGCGCAACCGGACAGGGTATTTCTCCATTCAGCACAGATACGCAGTATTTT. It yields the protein CSATGQGISPFSTDTQYF.